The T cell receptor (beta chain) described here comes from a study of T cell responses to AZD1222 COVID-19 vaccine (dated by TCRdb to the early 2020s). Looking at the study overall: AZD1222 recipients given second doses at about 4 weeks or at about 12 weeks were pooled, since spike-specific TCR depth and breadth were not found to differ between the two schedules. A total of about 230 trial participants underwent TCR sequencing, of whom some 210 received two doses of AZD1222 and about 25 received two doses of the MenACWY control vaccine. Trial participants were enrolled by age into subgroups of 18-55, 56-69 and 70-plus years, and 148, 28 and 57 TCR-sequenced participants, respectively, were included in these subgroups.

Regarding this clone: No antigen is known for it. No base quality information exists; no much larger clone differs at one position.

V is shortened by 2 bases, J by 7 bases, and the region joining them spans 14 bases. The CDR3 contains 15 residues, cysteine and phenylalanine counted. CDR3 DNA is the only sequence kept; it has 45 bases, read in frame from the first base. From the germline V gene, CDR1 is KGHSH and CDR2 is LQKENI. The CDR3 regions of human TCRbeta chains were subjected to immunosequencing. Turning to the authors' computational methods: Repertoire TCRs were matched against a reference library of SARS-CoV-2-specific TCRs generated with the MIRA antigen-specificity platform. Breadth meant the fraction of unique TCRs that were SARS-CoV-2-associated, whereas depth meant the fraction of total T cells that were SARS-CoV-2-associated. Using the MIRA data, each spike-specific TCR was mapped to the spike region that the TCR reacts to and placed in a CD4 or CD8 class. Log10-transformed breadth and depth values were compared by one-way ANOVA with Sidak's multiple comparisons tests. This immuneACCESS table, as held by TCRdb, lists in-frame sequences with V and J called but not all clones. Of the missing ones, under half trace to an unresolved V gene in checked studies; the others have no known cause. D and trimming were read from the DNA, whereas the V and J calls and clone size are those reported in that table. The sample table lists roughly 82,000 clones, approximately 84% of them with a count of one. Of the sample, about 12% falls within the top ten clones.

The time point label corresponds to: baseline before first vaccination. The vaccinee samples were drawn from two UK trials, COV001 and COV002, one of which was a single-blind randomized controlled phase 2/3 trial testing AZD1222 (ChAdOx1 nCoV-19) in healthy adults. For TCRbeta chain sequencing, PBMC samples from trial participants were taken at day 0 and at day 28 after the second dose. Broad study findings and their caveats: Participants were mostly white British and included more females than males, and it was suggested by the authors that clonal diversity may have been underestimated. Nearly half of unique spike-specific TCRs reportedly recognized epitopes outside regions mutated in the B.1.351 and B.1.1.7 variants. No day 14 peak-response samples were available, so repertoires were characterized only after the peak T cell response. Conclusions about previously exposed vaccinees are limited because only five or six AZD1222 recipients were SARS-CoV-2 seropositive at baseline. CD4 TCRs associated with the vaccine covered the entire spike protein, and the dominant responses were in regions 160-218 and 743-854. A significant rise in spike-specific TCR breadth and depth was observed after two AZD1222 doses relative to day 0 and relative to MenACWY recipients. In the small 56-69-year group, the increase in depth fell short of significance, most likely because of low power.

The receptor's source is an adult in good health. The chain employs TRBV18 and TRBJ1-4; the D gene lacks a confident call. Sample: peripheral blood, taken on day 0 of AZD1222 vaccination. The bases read TGTGCCAGCTCACCAGAAGTAGGGTTGGTTGAAAAACTGTTTTTT. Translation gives CASSPEVGLVEKLFF.